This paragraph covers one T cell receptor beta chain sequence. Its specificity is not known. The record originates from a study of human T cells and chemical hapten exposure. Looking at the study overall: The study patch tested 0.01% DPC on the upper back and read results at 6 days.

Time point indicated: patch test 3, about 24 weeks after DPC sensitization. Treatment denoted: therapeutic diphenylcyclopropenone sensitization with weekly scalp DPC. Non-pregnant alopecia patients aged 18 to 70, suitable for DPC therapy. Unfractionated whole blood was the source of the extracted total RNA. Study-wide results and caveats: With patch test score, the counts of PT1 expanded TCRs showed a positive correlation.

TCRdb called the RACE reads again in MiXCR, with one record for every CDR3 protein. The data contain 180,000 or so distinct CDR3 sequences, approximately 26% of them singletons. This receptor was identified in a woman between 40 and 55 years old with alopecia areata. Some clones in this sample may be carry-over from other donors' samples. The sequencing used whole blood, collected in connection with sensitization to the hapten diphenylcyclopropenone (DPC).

The DNA for the CDR3 is TGTGCCAGCAGCGTAGAGGGTCAGGGCCACACTGAAGCTTTCTTT. Protein product: CASSVEGQGHTEAFF. This chain connects TRBV9 to TRBJ1-1; TRBD1 might be the D (5 bases). CDR3 length: 15 residues. V lost 0 bases and J lost 3, with 12 bases in between. In germline, CDR1 is SGDLS, CDR2 YYNGEE.